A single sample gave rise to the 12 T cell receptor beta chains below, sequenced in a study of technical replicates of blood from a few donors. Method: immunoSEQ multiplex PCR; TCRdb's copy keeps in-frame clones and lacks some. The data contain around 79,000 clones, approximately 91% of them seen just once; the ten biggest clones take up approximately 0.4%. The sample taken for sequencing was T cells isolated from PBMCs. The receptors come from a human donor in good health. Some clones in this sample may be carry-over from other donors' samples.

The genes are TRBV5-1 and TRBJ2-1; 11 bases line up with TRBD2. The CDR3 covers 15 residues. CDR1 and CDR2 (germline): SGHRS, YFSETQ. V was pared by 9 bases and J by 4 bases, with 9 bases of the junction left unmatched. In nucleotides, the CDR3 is TGCGCCACCAGAGACGGGACTAGCGGTTACAATGAGCAGTTCTTC. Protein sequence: CATRDGTSGYNEQFF.

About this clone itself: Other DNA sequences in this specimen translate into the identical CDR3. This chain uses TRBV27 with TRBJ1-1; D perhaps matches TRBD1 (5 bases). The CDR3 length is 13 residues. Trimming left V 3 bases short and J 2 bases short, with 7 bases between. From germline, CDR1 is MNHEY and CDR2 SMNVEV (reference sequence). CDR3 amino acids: CASSLTENTEAFF. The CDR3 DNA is TGTGCCAGCAGTTTGACAGAAAACACTGAAGCTTTCTTT.

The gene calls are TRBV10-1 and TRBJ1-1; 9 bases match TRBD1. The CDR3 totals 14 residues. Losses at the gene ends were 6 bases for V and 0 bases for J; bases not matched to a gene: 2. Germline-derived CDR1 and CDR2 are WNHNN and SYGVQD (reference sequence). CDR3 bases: TGCGCCAGCAGGGGGACAGGGATGAACACTGAAGCTTTCTTT. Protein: CASRGTGMNTEAFF.

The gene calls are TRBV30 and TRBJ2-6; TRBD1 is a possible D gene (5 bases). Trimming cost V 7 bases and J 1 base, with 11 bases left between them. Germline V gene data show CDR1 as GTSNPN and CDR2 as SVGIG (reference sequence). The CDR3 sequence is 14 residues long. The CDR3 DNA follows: TGTGCCTACTCGACAGATTCTGGGGCCAACGTCCTGACTTTC. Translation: CAYSTDSGANVLTF.

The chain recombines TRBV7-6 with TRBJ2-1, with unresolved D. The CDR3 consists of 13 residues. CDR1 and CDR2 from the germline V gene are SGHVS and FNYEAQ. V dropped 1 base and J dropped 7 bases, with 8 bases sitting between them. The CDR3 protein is CASSLESRNEQFF. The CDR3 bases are TGTGCCAGCAGCTTAGAATCGAGGAATGAGCAGTTCTTC. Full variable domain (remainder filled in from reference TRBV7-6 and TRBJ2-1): GAGVSQSPRYKVTKRGQDVALRCDPISGHVSLYWYRQALGQGPEFLTYFNYEAQQDKSGLPNDRFSAERPEGSISTLTIQRTEQRDSAMYRCASSLESRNEQFFGPGTRLTVL.

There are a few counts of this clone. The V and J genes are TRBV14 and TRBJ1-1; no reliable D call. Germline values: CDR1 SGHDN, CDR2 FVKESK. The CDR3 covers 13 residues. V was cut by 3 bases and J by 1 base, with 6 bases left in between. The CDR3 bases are TGTGCCAGCAGCCATTCGGGGAACACTGAAGCTTTCTTT. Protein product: CASSHSGNTEAFF.

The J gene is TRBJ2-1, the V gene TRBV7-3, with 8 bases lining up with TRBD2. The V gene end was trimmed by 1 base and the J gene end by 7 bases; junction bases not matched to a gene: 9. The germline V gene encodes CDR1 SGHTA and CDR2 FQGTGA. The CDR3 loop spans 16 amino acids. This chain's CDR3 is CASSLNRAGARNEQFF. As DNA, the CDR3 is TGTGCCAGCAGCTTAAATAGAGCGGGGGCTCGGAATGAGCAGTTCTTC.

The CDR3 region has the DNA TGTGCCAGTAGTACGGGGACAGATTGGAATATTATTTATAGCAATCAGCCCCAGCATTTT. This codes for CASSTGTDWNIIYSNQPQHF. The chain recombines TRBV19 with TRBJ1-5, with 7 bases matching TRBD1. CDR3 length: 20 amino acids. Per the germline V gene, CDR1 is LNHDA and CDR2 is SQIVND (reference sequence). Germline trimming cut 4 bases from V and 0 bases from J; bases unmatched to any gene: 18.

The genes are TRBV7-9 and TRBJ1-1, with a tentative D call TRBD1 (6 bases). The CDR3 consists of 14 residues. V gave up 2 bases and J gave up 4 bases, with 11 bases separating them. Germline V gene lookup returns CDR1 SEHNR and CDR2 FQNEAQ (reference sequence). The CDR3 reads CASSLWVGGTEAFF. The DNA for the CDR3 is TGTGCCAGCAGCTTATGGGTAGGGGGCACTGAAGCTTTCTTT.

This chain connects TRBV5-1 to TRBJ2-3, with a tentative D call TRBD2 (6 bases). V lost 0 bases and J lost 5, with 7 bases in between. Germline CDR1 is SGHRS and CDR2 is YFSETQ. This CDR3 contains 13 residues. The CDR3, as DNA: TGCGCCAGCAGCTTGGCGGGGGAAGATACGCAGTATTTT. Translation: CASSLAGEDTQYF.

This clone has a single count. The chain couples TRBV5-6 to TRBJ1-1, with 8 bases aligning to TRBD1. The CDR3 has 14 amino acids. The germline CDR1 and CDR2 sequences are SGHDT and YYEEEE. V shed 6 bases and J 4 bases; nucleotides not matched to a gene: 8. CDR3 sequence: CASTGGTGITEAFF. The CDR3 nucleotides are TGTGCCAGCACCGGCGGGACAGGTATCACTGAAGCTTTCTTT. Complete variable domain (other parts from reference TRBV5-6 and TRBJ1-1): DAGVTQSPTHLIKTRGQQVTLRCSPKSGHDTVSWYQQALGQGPQFIFQYYEEEERQRGNFPDRFSGHQFPNYSSELNVNALLLGDSALYLCASTGGTGITEAFFGQGTRLTVV.

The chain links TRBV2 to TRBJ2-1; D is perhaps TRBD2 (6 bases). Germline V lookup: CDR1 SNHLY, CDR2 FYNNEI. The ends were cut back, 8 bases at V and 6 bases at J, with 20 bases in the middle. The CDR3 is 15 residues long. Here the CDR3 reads CASPIPGTQINEQFF. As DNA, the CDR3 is TGTGCCAGCCCGATCCCCGGGACTCAGATCAATGAGCAGTTCTTC.